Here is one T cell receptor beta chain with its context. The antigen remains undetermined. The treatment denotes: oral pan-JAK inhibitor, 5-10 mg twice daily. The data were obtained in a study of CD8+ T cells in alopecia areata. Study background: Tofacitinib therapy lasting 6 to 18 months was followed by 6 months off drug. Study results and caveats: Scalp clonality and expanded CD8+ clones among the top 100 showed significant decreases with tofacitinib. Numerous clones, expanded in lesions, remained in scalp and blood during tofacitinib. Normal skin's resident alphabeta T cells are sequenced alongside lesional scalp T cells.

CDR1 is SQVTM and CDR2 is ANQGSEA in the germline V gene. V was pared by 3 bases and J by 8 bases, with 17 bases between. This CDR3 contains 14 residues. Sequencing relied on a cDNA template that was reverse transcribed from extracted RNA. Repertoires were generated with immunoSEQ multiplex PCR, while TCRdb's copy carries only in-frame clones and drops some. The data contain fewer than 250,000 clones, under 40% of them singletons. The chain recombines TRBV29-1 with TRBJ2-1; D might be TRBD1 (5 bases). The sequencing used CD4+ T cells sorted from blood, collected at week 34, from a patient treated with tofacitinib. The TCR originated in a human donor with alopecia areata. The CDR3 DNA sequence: TGCAGCGTTGACGGGCCCCAAGGGGCTCATGAGCAGTTCTTC. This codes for CSVDGPQGAHEQFF.